These 8 T cell receptor beta chains came from one sample sequenced in a study of shared clonotypes between healthy human individuals. Using immunoSEQ multiplex PCR, the repertoire was profiled, and TCRdb retains in-frame clones only, with some absent. The repertoire includes over a million clones, 95% to 99% of them detected once, and about 0.45% sits in the top ten. Input material: naive CD4+ T cells sorted from blood. Subset denoted: CD45RA+ positively selected. All receptors derive from a man aged 25 to 40 in good health.

CDR3 sequence (DNA): TGTGCCAGCAGTGTGGGACAGGGGGACGAGCAGTACTTC. The encoded protein is CASSVGQGDEQYF. The rearrangement uses TRBV6-1 and TRBJ2-7, with 11 bases identical to TRBD1. Losses at the gene ends were 4 bases for V and 5 bases for J; bases not matched to a gene: 1. The CDR3 spans 13 residues. In germline, CDR1 is MNHNS, CDR2 SASEGT.

The CDR3 loop reads CASTDPRTGQFNQPQHF. CDR3 nucleotide sequence: TGTGCCAGCACCGACCCCAGGACGGGACAGTTCAATCAGCCCCAGCATTTT. The rearrangement joins TRBV6-7 to TRBJ1-5; TRBD1 matches 7 bases. TRBV6-7 is known as an ORF, though its function is uncertain. The CDR3 sequence is 17 residues long. The ends lost 7 bases at V and 3 bases at J; junction bases unmatched: 15.

The chain combines TRBV5-1 with TRBJ2-2; D might be TRBD1 or TRBD2, each matching 5 bases. V was pared by 4 bases and J by 1 base, with 11 bases between. CDR1 is SGHRS and CDR2 is YFSETQ in the germline V gene. This CDR3 region has 15 residues. In nucleotides, the CDR3 is TGCGCCAGCAGCCTCCGGGACGGGAACACCGGGGAGCTGTTTTTT. Protein: CASSLRDGNTGELFF.

The chain is built from TRBV6-6 and TRBJ1-5; a weak D match, TRBD1 (5 bases). The V gene lost 5 bases and the J gene lost 1 base, with 15 bases spanning the gap. CDR1 and CDR2 (germline): MNHNY, SVGAGI (reference sequence). The CDR3 has 16 amino acids. The CDR3 nucleotides are TGTGCCAGCAGTCACCCCACGGGGCGAAGCAATCAGCCCCAGCATTTT. It codes for CASSHPTGRSNQPQHF.

The chain joins TRBV21-1 to TRBJ2-1; the tabulated D call, TRBD2, remains unverified against the DNA. TRBV21-1 is a pseudogene locus. This CDR3 contains 19 residues. The CDR3 sequence is CASSTPRTSGRPGGNEQFF. Written as DNA, the CDR3 is TGTGCCAGCAGCACCCCTAGGACTAGCGGGAGGCCCGGGGGCAATGAGCAGTTCTTC.

The chain links TRBV19 to TRBJ1-3; no firm D call. Trimming left V 5 bases short and J 4 bases short, with 18 bases between. Per the germline V gene, CDR1 is LNHDA and CDR2 is SQIVND (reference sequence). This CDR3 is built from 16 residues. The CDR3 spells CASSLDQPAQGNTIYF. The DNA of the CDR3 is TGTGCCAGTAGTCTCGACCAGCCGGCACAGGGAAACACCATATATTTT.

The rearrangement links TRBV7-9 to TRBJ2-3; no clear D gene. Trimming stripped 1 base from V and 0 bases from J, with 5 bases between. This CDR3 has 14 residues. Germline V CDR1 and CDR2: SEHNR, FQNEAQ (reference sequence). The CDR3 reads CASSLGFSTDTQYF. The CDR3 region has the DNA TGTGCCAGCAGCTTAGGGTTTAGCACAGATACGCAGTATTTT.

J is TRBJ2-1 and V is TRBV6-6; TRBD1 matches 9 bases. Unmatched junction bases numbered 8, after V lost 6 bases and J lost 5 bases. CDR1 and CDR2 (germline): MNHNY, SVGAGI (reference sequence). This CDR3 region has 15 residues. The CDR3 loop reads CASSRGTGWDNEQFF. CDR3 bases: TGTGCCAGCAGCCGGGGGACAGGGTGGGACAATGAGCAGTTCTTC.